At least ten counts were recorded for the clone carrying this T cell receptor (beta chain). The data belong to a study of T cells in Graves' hyperthyroidism and ophthalmopathy. The TCR beta CDR3 regions underwent amplification using RNA transcripts as the source. Carried out on the TCR CDR3, a first-round RT-PCR used the HTBI primer set. TCRdb fed the multiplex PCR reads into MiXCR, producing one record per CDR3 protein. The table has roughly 300,000 distinct CDR3 sequences, around 25% seen once; the top ten hold approximately 30%. Sequencing was done on a sample of blood. This receptor was taken from a man between 40 and 49 years old with Graves' hyperthyroidism that later progressed to Graves' ophthalmopathy.

The CDR3 reads CATSPSGEGNQPQHF. CDR3 sequence (DNA): TGTGCCACCAGTCCATCGGGAGAGGGCAATCAGCCCCAGCATTTT. This sequence joins TRBV24-1 and TRBJ1-5; D not certain. The CDR3 is 15 residues long. Trimming left V 6 bases short and J 2 bases short, with 13 bases between. The germline V gene has CDR1 KGHDR and CDR2 SFDVKD.